The clone carrying this T cell receptor beta chain was counted only a few times. The target antigen is unknown. The read ends 3 residues shy of where the CDR3 ends; the end is completed using the germline J gene. This sample is drawn from a study of T cell clonality in common variable immunodeficiency. The CVID group had approximately 14 females and some 31 males, mean age roughly 40. Both groups were predominantly of Caucasian heritage. Blood samples were heparinized, about 5 to 9 ml per donor. The repertoire was sequenced with immunoSEQ multiplex PCR; TCRdb's copy has only in-frame clones and lacks some. In total the sample includes about 34,000 clones, none of them seen once. Study-level points and caveats: Common variable immunodeficiency TCR beta sequences reportedly had fewer deletions and N-nucleotide insertions. Shared TCRbeta clones were fewer between CVID subjects than controls.

Per the germline V gene, CDR1 is MRHNA and CDR2 is SNTAGT. V was clipped by 8 bases and J by 0 bases; unmatched bases: 9. CDR3 length: 15 residues. The receptor's source is a human donor with common variable immunodeficiency. The sequenced sample consisted of peripheral blood mononuclear cells. This chain uses TRBV6-4 with TRBJ2-7; 8 nucleotides align to TRBD2. CDR3 bases read: TGTGCCAGCGCACCCCGCGGGGGGAGCTCCTACGAG. Protein: CASAPRGGSSYE. In full, the CDR3 is CASAPRGGSSYEQYF.